This TCR beta chain was identified in a study of blood T cell repertoires in COVID-19. About the research overall: From T cells, B-cell-depleted T cells, or PBMCs came the material, which was cDNA or gDNA.

There are 17 residues in the CDR3. V lost 6 bases and J lost 7, with 25 bases in between. The germline CDR1 and CDR2 sequences are MRHNA and SNTAGT. Sequenced by immunoSEQ multiplex PCR; TCRdb stores in-frame clones only, minus some. Among 160,000 or so clones, about 81% were seen once, and the ten largest hold 9.5% to 13%. This sequence was found in a human donor in a cohort sampled during active COVID-19. Sequences were obtained from peripheral blood. This chain uses TRBV6-4 with TRBJ2-1; D may be TRBD1 (6 bases). The CDR3, as DNA: TGTGCCAGCAGGCTCCACGGAAAGGGACATTGGGGGAATGAGCAGTTCTTC. Residues: CASRLHGKGHWGNEQFF.